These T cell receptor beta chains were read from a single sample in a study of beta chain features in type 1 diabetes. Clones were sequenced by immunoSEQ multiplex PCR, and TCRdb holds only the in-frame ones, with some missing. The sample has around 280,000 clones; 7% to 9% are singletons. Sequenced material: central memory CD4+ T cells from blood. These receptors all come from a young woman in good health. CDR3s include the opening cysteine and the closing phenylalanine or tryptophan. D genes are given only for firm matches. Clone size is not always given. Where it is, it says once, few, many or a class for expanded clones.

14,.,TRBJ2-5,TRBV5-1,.,TGCGCCAGCAGCTTTTCCCTTACCAAAGAGACCCAGTACTTC,CASSFSLTKETQYF
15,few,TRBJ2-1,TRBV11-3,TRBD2,TGTGCCAGCAGCCGACTAGCGGGAGGGGGAAATGAGCAGTTCTTC,CASSRLAGGGNEQFF
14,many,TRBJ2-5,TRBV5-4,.,TGTGCCAGCATGGGTGGCGGCCTCCAAGAGACCCAGTACTTC,CASMGGGLQETQYF
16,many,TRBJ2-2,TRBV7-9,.,TGTGCCAGCAGCTCCCCAAGTAGGGGACTCACCGGGGAGCTGTTTTTT,CASSSPSRGLTGELFF
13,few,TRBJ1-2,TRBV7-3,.,TGTGCCAGCAGCTCCGGACAGAACTATGGCTACACCTTC,CASSSGQNYGYTF
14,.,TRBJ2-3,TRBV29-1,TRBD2,TGCAGCGTTGATAGCGGGAGGGCATCGGATACGCAGTATTTT,CSVDSGRASDTQYF
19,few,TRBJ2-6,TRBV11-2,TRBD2,TGTGCCAGCAGCCGCGGGGGGTACAGGGAGGGATCTGGGGCCAACGTCCTGACTTTC,CASSRGGYREGSGANVLTF
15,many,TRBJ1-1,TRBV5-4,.,TGTGCCAGCAGTAGGGCGCGGGATAGAGACACTGAAGCTTTCTTT,CASSRARDRDTEAFF
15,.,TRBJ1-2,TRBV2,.,TGTGCCAGCAGTCCCCTTCCGGCGTTAACTATGGGCTACACCTTC,CASSPLPALTMGYTF
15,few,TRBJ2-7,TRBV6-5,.,TGTGCCAGCAGTTACAGGGTCCAGATAGGGTACGAGCAGTACTTC,CASSYRVQIGYEQYF
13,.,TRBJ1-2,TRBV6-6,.,TGTGCCAGTAGTACGCAGAACAGCTATGGCTACACCTTC,CASSTQNSYGYTF
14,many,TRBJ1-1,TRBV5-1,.,TGCGCCAGCAGCTTGACAGGATTCAAGGAAGGAGCTTTCTTT,CASSLTGFKEGAFF
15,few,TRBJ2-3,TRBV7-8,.,TGTGCCAGCAGCCTCACCTTGGTGCGCACAGATACGCAGTATTTT,CASSLTLVRTDTQYF
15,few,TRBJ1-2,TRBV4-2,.,TGTGCCAGCAGCCAAGATAGAATCGACGCCTATGGCTACACCTTC,CASSQDRIDAYGYTF
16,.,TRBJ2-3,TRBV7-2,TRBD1,TGTGCCAGCAGCAGGGGACAGGGGACGGCGCAGAATACGCAGTATTTT,CASSRGQGTAQNTQYF
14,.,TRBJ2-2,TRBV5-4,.,TGTGCCAGCAGCCTACGAGCCGTCACCGGGGAGCTGTTTTTT,CASSLRAVTGELFF